The TCR beta chain under discussion was sequenced for a study of post-analysis software for immune sequencing data. The overall study: Multiple sclerosis in the patients followed relapsing-remitting, secondary progressive and progressive-relapsing courses. Study-wide results and limits: The five TRBV segments detected at higher frequency in patients than in controls included TRBV5-6, TRBV5-1 and TRBV20-1. There was significantly lower normalized Chao1 diversity in multiple sclerosis patients than in controls.

About this clonotype itself: Its target is not known.

Unique-molecular-identifier-tagged TCR beta cDNA libraries were used. TCRdb recomputed calls from the PCR reads with MiXCR, one row per CDR3 protein. The repertoire holds 430,000 or so distinct CDR3 sequences, with approximately 38% as singletons. This CDR3 spans 16 amino acids. CDR1 is SGHRS, CDR2 YFSETQ, per germline. V was clipped by 3 bases and J by 3 bases; unmatched bases: 5. This chain uses TRBV5-1 with TRBJ2-3; 12 bases are a match to TRBD1. Sequenced material: blood. This TCR was sampled from a girl aged 2-10 years with multiple sclerosis. The CDR3 bases are TGCGCCAGCAGCTCGCGGGACAGGGGGCTTACAGATACGCAGTATTTT. This encodes CASSSRDRGLTDTQYF.